Shown below are 17 T cell receptor beta chains from a single sample sequenced in a study of beta chain features in type 1 diabetes. The study reverse transcribed the entire isolated RNA, so it sequenced expressed TCRB transcripts. This table comes from immunoSEQ multiplex PCR, and its TCRdb copy is limited to in-frame clones, with some not included. The top ten clones hold 0.04% to 0.05% of a sample with 450,000 or so clones, roughly 11% of them seen once. The sequenced sample was naive CD4+ T cells from blood. These receptors originate from a woman aged 18-29 years in good health.

Remarks on this clone: The sample has other DNA sequences that encode this CDR3 too. The V call is TRBV7-2, the J call TRBJ1-1, with no clear D. There are 14 residues in the CDR3. The V end lost 0 bases, the J end lost 0 bases, and 5 bases lay between the germline ends. Germline CDR1 reads SGHTA; CDR2 reads FQGNSA. CDR3 sequence: CASSLARLNTEAFF. The CDR3 DNA reads as TGTGCCAGCAGCTTAGCTCGTCTGAACACTGAAGCTTTCTTT.

This clone has a handful of counts. V and J are TRBV4-3 and TRBJ1-1; no clear D. Germline V gene data show CDR1 as LGHNA and CDR2 as YSLEER. Between the trimmed V and J ends, which lost 6 bases and 0 bases, there was a span of 8 bases. CDR3 size: 13 residues. The CDR3 bases are TGCGCCAGCAGACGACACATGAACACTGAAGCTTTCTTT. Translation: CASRRHMNTEAFF.

This clone was seen more than once but under ten times. The chain links TRBV18 to TRBJ1-6; D uncertain. The V gene lost 2 bases and the J gene lost 0 bases, with 8 bases spanning the gap. The CDR3 has 16 residues. Germline CDR1 and CDR2: KGHSH and LQKENI. CDR3 region: CASSPSPSSYNSPLHF. The CDR3 coding sequence is TGTGCCAGCTCACCATCCCCGAGCTCCTATAATTCACCCCTCCACTTT.

In this sample, this clone turned up a few times. The V gene is TRBV27, the J gene TRBJ2-1; D possibly corresponds to TRBD2 (6 bases). Between the trimmed V and J ends, which lost 2 bases and 5 bases, there was a span of 13 bases. Germline CDR1 MNHEY, CDR2 SMNVEV (reference sequence). The CDR3 sequence is 15 residues long. The CDR3 bases are TGTGCCAGCAGTTTACGGACTACCGCTAACAATGAGCAGTTCTTC. This codes for CASSLRTTANNEQFF.

The V and J genes are TRBV5-1 and TRBJ1-2; D is undetermined. The CDR3 extends over 15 amino acids. CDR1 and CDR2 (germline): SGHRS, YFSETQ. V lost 4 bases and J 3 bases, leaving 16 bases between the germline ends. This CDR3 reads CASSLAVAAYYGYTF. DNA of the CDR3: TGCGCCAGCAGCCTTGCAGTAGCCGCCTACTATGGCTACACCTTC.

The chain has TRBV7-2 and TRBJ2-3; D remains ambiguous. The CDR3 sequence is 12 residues long. V was pared by 8 bases and J by 4 bases, with 10 bases between. Germline V CDR1 and CDR2: SGHTA, FQGNSA. CDR3 residues: CASGRWADTQYF. The CDR3 bases are TGTGCCAGCGGCCGGTGGGCAGATACGCAGTATTTT.

J is TRBJ2-1 and V is TRBV7-2; D unclear. There are 12 residues in the CDR3. V lost 2 bases and J 6 bases, leaving 5 bases between the germline ends. Per germline, CDR1 SGHTA and CDR2 FQGNSA. In nucleotides, the CDR3 is TGTGCCAGCAGCTTATATGTCAATGAGCAGTTCTTC. Translated, it gives CASSLYVNEQFF.

This clone was picked up a small number of times. Sequence at one end of the junction differs from germline and may be a read error. The chain has TRBV7-7 and TRBJ2-3; D is perhaps TRBD1 (5 bases). The CDR3 totals 14 residues. Germline assignment: CDR1 SSHAT and CDR2 FNYEAQ (reference sequence). The CDR3 is CASSPTGRTDTQYF. The CDR3 nucleotides are TGTGCTAGCAGCCCCACAGGCCGCACAGATACGCAGTATTTT.

V and J are TRBV30 and TRBJ2-7; D ambiguous. The CDR3 has 13 residues. The V and J ends lost 1 base and 4 bases respectively, with 11 bases between them. Germline CDR1 reads GTSNPN; CDR2 reads SVGIG (reference sequence). The DNA of the CDR3 is TGTGCCTGGAGTGAGGCGAGGTTGTACGAGCAGTACTTC. This gives the protein CAWSEARLYEQYF.

This sequence joins TRBV28 and TRBJ2-2; 7 bases are a match to TRBD1. The CDR3 runs to 15 residues. Germline V gives CDR1 MDHEN, CDR2 SYDVKM. V was clipped by 8 bases and J by 6 bases; unmatched bases: 12. The CDR3 spells CASLVAQGKAGELFF. DNA of the CDR3: TGTGCCAGCTTGGTGGCACAGGGGAAAGCCGGGGAGCTGTTTTTT.

This chain uses TRBV28 with TRBJ2-7, with D unclear. The germline V gene has CDR1 MDHEN and CDR2 SYDVKM. Trimming stripped 3 bases from V and 4 bases from J, with 16 bases between. This CDR3 is 15 amino acids long. The CDR3 nucleotides are TGTGCCAGCAGTTTGACCTTGATTGACGCGTACGAGCAGTACTTC. Encoded protein: CASSLTLIDAYEQYF. Combining the CDR3 with reference TRBV28 and TRBJ2-7 gives the whole variable domain DVKVTQSSRYLVKRTGEKVFLECVQDMDHENMFWYRQDPGLGLRLIYFSYDVKMKEKGDIPEGYSVSREKKERFSLILESASTNQTSMYLCASSLTLIDAYEQYFGPGTRLTVT.

This clone was seen a handful of times. The V gene is TRBV9, the J gene TRBJ1-6, with D unclear. CDR1 and CDR2 (germline): SGDLS, YYNGEE. The CDR3 length is 16 residues. V lost 0 bases and J 5 bases, leaving 12 bases between the germline ends. CDR3 in DNA: TGTGCCAGCAGCGTAGCCCCTGACGGGCATAATTCACCCCTCCACTTT. This gives the protein CASSVAPDGHNSPLHF.

V and J are TRBV11-2 and TRBJ1-1; D is undetermined. Germline CDR1 SGHAT, CDR2 FQNNGV. V was cut by 5 bases and J by 4 bases, with 17 bases left in between. The CDR3 length is 15 residues. This chain's CDR3 is CASSQRGGVGTEAFF. The CDR3 DNA reads as TGTGCCAGCAGCCAAAGAGGCGGGGTGGGCACTGAAGCTTTCTTT.

The V and J genes are TRBV7-9 and TRBJ2-3, with D possibly matching TRBD2 (6 bases). Germline V gene data show CDR1 as SEHNR and CDR2 as FQNEAQ (reference sequence). V was pared by 5 bases and J by 2 bases, with 26 bases between. The CDR3 length is 19 residues. As DNA, the CDR3 is TGTGCCAGCAGCAAAGCTCCCCCGGGAGACCGTATTTTCACAGATACGCAGTATTTT. The encoded protein is CASSKAPPGDRIFTDTQYF.

This clone was counted a few times. The chain joins TRBV9 to TRBJ1-4, with TRBD1 identical over 8 bases. The CDR3 loop spans 15 amino acids. Looked up from germline, CDR1 is SGDLS and CDR2 is YYNGEE. With 3 bases clipped from V and 13 bases from J, the junction kept 14 bases outside the gene matches. The CDR3 bases are TGTGCCAGCAGCGAGGGGAGGGGTACCGGGACAGGACTGTTTTTT. As protein: CASSEGRGTGTGLFF.

The chain combines TRBV6-5 with TRBJ1-1, with TRBD1 identical over 8 bases. After removal of 5 bases from V and 1 base from J, the junction contained 6 bases not matched to a gene. This CDR3 has 15 amino acids. In germline, CDR1 is MNHEY, CDR2 SVGAGI. The CDR3 DNA reads as TGTGCCAGCAGTCGACAGGACAGGGCGAACACTGAAGCTTTCTTT. As protein: CASSRQDRANTEAFF.

The chain links TRBV18 to TRBJ2-7; D remains ambiguous. CDR1 and CDR2 (germline): KGHSH, LQKENI. This CDR3 comprises 13 residues. Trimming cost V 1 base and J 3 bases, with 7 bases left between them. Written as DNA, the CDR3 is TGTGCCAGCTCACCACAGACATACTACGAGCAGTACGTC. Its translation: CASSPQTYYEQYV.